The clone carrying this T cell receptor beta chain was counted at least ten times. CDR1 is MNHEY, CDR2 SVGEGT, per germline. This CDR3 contains 19 residues. Germline trimming cut 7 bases from V and 4 bases from J; bases unmatched to any gene: 19. From the 5' RACE reads, TCRdb called clonotypes with MiXCR, one entry per CDR3 protein. Among about 49,000 distinct CDR3 sequences listed, approximately 12% were seen once. This sample stems from a study of early T cells in non-severe SARS-CoV-2 infection. Whole-study context: It was bulk RNA from unsorted whole blood that was sequenced, and the chains were unpaired.

The TCR comes from an adult who was a healthcare worker with PCR-confirmed SARS-CoV-2 infection or an uninfected control (not recorded which). The sequences come from whole blood, collected at baseline. The chain recombines TRBV6-2 or TRBV6-3 with TRBJ2-1, with TRBD2 matching 10 bases. In DNA, the CDR3 is TGTGCCAGCATTCAGGGGTCTAGCGGGAGTGGGGCAATATACAATGAGCAGTTCTTC. As protein: CASIQGSSGSGAIYNEQFF.